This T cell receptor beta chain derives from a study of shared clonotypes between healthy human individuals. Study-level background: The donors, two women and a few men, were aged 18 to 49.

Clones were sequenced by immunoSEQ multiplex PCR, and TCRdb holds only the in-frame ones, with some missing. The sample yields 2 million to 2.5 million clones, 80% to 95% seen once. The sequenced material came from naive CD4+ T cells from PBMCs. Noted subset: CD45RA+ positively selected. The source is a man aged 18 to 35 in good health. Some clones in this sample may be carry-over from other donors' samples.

CDR3 in amino acids: CASSLRRSREDRNTGELFF. For the CDR3, the DNA is TGTGCCAGCAGCTTAAGAAGGTCAAGAGAGGACAGAAACACCGGGGAGCTGTTTTTT. The chain links TRBV7-3 to TRBJ2-2; perhaps TRBD1 as D (6 bases). This CDR3 has 19 residues. V shed 1 base and J shed 2 bases, with 20 bases lying between them. CDR1 and CDR2 from the germline V gene are SGHTA and FQGTGA.